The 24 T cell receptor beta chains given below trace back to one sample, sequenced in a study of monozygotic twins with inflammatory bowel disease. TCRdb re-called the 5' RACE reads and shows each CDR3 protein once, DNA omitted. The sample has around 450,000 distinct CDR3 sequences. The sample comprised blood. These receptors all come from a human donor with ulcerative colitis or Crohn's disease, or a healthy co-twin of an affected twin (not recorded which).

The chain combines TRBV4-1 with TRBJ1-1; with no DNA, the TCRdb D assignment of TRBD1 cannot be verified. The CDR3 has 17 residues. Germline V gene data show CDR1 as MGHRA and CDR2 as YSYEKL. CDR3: CASSQEGRGLMNTEAFF.

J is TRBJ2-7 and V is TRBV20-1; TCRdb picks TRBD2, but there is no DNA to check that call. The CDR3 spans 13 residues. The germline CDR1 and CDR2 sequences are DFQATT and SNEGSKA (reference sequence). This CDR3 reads CSASTSGRHEQYF.

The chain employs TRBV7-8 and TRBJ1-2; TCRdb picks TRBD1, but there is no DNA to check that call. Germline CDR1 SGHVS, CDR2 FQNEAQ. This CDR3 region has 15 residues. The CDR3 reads CASSPFEDRADGYTF.

CDR3 residues: CASSSGVTSGYEQYF. This chain joins TRBV7-2 and TRBJ2-7; the TRBD2 assignment by TCRdb is unverifiable without DNA. Germline-derived CDR1 and CDR2 are SGHTA and FQGNSA. The CDR3 spans 15 residues. The entire variable domain, with the rest obtained from reference TRBV7-2 and TRBJ2-7, is as follows: GAGVSQSPSNKVTEKGKDVELRCDPISGHTALYWYRQSLGQGLEFLIYFQGNSAPDKSGLPSDRFSAERTGGSVSTLTIQRTQQEDSAVYLCASSSGVTSGYEQYFGPGTRLTVT.

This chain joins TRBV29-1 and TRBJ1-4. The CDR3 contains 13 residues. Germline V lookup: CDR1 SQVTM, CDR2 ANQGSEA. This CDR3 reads CSAADSPNEKLFF.

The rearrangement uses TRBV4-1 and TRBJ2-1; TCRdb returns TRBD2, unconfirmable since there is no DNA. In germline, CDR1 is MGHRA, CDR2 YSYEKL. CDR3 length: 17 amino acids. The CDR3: CASSQEGSGGPWNEQFF.

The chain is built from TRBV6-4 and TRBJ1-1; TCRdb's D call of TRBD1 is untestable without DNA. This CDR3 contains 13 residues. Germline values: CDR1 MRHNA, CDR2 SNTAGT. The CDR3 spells CASSGSPDTEAFF.

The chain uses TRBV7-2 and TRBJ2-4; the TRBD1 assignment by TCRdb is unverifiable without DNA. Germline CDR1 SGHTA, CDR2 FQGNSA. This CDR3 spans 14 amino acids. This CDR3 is CASKDSLAKNIQYF. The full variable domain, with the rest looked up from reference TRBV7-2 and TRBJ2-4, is GAGVSQSPSNKVTEKGKDVELRCDPISGHTALYWYRQSLGQGLEFLIYFQGNSAPDKSGLPSDRFSAERTGGSVSTLTIQRTQQEDSAVYLCASKDSLAKNIQYFGAGTRLSVL.

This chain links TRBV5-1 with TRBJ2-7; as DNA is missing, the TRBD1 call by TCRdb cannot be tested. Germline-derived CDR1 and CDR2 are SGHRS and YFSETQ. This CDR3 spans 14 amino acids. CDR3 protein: CASMPGQGLGEQYF. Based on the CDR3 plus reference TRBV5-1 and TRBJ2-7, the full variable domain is KAGVTQTPRYLIKTRGQQVTLSCSPISGHRSVSWYQQTPGQGLQFLFEYFSETQRNKGNFPGRFSGRQFSNSRSEMNVSTLELGDSALYLCASMPGQGLGEQYFGPGTRLTVT.

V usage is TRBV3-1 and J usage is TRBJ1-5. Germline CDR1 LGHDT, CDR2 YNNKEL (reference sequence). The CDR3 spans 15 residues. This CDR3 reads CASSQTEARNQPQHF.

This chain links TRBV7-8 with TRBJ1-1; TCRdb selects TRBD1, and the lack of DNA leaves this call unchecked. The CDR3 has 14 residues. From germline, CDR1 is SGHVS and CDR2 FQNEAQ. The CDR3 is CASSVQGSRTEAFF.

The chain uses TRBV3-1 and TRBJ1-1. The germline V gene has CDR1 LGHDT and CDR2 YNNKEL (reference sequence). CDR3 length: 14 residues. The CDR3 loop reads CASSPGHGGTEAFF.

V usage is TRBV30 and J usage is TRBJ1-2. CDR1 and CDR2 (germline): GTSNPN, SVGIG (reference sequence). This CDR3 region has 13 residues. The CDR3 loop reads CAWSVQGGDGYTF.

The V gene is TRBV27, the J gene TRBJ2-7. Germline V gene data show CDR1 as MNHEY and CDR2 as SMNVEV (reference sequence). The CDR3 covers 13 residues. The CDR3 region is CASSLRYPYEQYF.

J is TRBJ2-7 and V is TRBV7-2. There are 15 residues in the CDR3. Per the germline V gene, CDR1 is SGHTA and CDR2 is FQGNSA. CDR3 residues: CASSPRRVLSYEQYF. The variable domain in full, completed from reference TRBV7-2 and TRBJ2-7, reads GAGVSQSPSNKVTEKGKDVELRCDPISGHTALYWYRQSLGQGLEFLIYFQGNSAPDKSGLPSDRFSAERTGGSVSTLTIQRTQQEDSAVYLCASSPRRVLSYEQYFGPGTRLTVT.

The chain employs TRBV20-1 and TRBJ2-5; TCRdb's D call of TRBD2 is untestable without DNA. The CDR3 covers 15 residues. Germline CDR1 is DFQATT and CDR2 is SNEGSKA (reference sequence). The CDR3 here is CSAPRGSGVGETQYF.

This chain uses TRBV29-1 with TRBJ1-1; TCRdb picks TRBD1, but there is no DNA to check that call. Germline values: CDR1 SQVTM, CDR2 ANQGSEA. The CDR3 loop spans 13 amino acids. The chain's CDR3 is CSGMGQGNTEAFF.

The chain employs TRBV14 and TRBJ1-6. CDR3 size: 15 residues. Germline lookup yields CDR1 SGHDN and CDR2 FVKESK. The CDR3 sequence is CASSQAYSPNSPLHF.

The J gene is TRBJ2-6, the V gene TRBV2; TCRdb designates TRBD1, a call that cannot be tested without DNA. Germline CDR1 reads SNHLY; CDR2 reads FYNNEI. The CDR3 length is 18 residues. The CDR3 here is CASAVQRATISGANVLTF.

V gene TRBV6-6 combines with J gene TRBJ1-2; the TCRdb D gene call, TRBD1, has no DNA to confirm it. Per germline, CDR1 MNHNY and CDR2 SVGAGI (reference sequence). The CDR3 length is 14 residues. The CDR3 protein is CASSPGGPNYGYTF.

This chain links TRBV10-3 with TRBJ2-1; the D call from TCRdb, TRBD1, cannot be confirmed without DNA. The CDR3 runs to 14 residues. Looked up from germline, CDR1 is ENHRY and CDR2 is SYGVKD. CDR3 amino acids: CAISRDSLGGEQFF.

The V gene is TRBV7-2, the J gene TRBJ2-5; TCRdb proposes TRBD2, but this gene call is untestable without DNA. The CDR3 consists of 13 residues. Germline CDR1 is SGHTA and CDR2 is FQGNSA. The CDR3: CASSPSAWGTQYF.

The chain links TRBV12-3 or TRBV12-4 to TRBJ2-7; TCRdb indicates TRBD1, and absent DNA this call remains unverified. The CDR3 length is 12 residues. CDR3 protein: CASQGSSYEQYF.

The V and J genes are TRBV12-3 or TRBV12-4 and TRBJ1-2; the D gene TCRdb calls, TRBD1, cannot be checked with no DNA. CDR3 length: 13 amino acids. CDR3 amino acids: CASKLAGTYGYTF.